A selection of T cell receptor beta chains follows, all from one sample in a study of cytomegalovirus exposure and HLA in healthy donors. TCRdb's table, derived via immunoSEQ multiplex PCR, lists solely in-frame clones and lacks some. The data show 150,000 to 200,000 clones, 81% seen once. Sequencing was performed on PBMCs. The receptor set was obtained from a man aged 18-30 years in good health and CMV-seronegative. Both conserved end residues are part of each CDR3. A D gene is named only where the DNA matches it firmly. A clone size is listed for some rows: how often the clone was seen (once, few, many), or a class if it is expanded.

j_gene | v_gene | abundance | d_gene | CDR3aa | CDR3nt
TRBJ1-2 | TRBV2 | - | - | CASSENRVYGYTF | TGTGCCAGCAGTGAGAACAGGGTCTATGGCTACACCTTC
TRBJ1-6 | TRBV6-5 | - | - | CASSYSGGRADSPLHF | TGTGCCAGCAGTTACTCGGGCGGCAGGGCGGACTCACCCCTCCACTTT
TRBJ1-2 | TRBV6-6 | - | - | CASSYSRGLQGGYTF | TGTGCCAGCAGTTACTCGCGGGGGCTCCAGGGTGGCTACACCTTC
TRBJ2-5 | TRBV5-1 | few | - | CACSITGGRETQYF | TGCGCCTGCAGCATTACCGGAGGCCGGGAGACCCAGTACTTC
TRBJ1-4 | TRBV5-6 | - | TRBD1 | CASSFDRASEKLFF | TGTGCCAGCAGCTTTGACAGGGCTAGTGAAAAACTGTTTTTT
TRBJ2-1 | TRBV27 | - | - | CASSETRSSYNEQFF | TGTGCCAGCAGTGAGACGCGGAGCTCCTACAATGAGCAGTTCTTC
TRBJ1-2 | TRBV29-1 | - | - | CSVVVPEPDYGYTF | TGCAGCGTTGTTGTCCCCGAGCCCGATTATGGCTACACCTTC
TRBJ1-1 | TRBV6-6 | - | - | CASGQQDNTEAFF | TGTGCCAGCGGGCAACAGGACAACACTGAAGCTTTCTTT
TRBJ2-1 | TRBV9 | - | TRBD2 | CASSHSGGNEQFF | TGTGCCAGCAGCCACAGCGGGGGCAATGAGCAGTTCTTC
TRBJ1-1 | TRBV29-1 | - | - | CSLSGRGTEAFF | TGCAGCCTCTCCGGACGGGGGACTGAAGCTTTCTTT
TRBJ2-1 | TRBV6-5 | - | TRBD2 | CASSYGTSDGNEQFF | TGTGCCAGCAGTTACGGTACTAGCGATGGGAATGAGCAGTTCTTC